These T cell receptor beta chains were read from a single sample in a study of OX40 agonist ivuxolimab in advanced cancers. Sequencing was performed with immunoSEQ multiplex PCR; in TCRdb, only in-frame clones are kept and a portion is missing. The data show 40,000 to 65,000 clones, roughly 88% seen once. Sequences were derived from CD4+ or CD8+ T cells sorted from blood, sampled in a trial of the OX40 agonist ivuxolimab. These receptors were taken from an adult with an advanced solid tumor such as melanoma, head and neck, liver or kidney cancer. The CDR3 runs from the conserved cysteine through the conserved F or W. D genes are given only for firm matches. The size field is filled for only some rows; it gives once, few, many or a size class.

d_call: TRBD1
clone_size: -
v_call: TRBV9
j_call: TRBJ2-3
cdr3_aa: CASSGRDRGTDTQYF
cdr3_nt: TGTGCCAGCAGCGGAAGGGACAGGGGCACAGATACGCAGTATTTT

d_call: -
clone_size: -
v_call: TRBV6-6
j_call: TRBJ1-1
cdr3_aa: CASFFPGTFEAFF
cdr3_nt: TGTGCCAGCTTTTTTCCCGGGACTTTTGAAGCTTTCTTT

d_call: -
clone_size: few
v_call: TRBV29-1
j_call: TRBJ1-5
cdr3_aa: CSVEDRRQLLHQPQHF
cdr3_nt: TGCAGCGTTGAAGATCGTAGGCAGCTCCTTCATCAGCCCCAGCATTTT

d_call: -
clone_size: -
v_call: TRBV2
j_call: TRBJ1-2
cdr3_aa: CASRRITYGYTF
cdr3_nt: TGTGCCAGCCGCCGGATTACCTATGGCTACACCTTC

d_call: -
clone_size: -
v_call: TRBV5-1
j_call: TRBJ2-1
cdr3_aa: CASSLTGSSYNEQFF
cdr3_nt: TGCGCCAGCAGCTTGACAGGGAGCTCCTACAATGAGCAGTTCTTC

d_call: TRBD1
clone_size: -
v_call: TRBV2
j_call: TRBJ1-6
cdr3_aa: CASSGDSSNSPLHF
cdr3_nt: TGTGCCAGCAGTGGGGACAGTTCTAATTCACCCCTCCACTTT

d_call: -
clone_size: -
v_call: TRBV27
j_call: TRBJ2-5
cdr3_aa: CATGTQETQYF
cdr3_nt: TGTGCCACTGGAACCCAAGAGACCCAGTACTTC

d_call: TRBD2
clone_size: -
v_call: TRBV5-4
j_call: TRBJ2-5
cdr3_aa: CASSLGAGGLETQYF
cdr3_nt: TGTGCCAGCAGCTTGGGAGCGGGGGGGCTTGAGACCCAGTACTTC

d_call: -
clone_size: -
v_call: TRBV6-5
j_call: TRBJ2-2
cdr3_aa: CASSYSLPGELFF
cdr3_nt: TGTGCCAGCAGTTACTCGTTGCCCGGGGAGCTGTTTTTT

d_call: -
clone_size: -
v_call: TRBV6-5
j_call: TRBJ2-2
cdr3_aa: CASSSVVKLNTGELFF
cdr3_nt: TGTGCCAGCAGTTCGGTGGTAAAGTTAAACACCGGGGAGCTGTTTTTT

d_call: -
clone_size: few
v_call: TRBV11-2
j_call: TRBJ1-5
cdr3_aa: CASSSGAANQPQHF
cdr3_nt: TGTGCCAGCAGCTCCGGGGCAGCTAATCAGCCCCAGCATTTT

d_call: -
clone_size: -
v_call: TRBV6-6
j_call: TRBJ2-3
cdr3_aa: CASGPAGLNTDTQYF
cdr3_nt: TGTGCCAGCGGACCGGCGGGGCTAAACACAGATACGCAGTATTTT

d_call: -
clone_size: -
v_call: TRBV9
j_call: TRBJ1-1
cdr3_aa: CASSVRSNTEAFF
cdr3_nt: TGTGCCAGCAGCGTACGGTCGAACACTGAAGCTTTCTTT

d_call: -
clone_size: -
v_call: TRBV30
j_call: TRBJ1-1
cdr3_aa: CAWSAGKSTEAFF
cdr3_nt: TGTGCCTGGAGTGCAGGCAAATCCACTGAAGCTTTCTTT

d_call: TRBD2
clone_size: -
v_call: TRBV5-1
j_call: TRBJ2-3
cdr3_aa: CASSLVSSGSGDTQYF
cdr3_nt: TGCGCCAGCAGCTTGGTGTCTAGCGGAAGTGGAGATACGCAGTATTTT

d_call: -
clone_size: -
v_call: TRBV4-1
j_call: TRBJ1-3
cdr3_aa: CASSPLRASGNTIYF
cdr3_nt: TGCGCCAGCAGCCCCCTCCGGGCTTCTGGAAACACCATATATTTT

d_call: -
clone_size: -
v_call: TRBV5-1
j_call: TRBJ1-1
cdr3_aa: CASSPRGYTEAFF
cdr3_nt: TGCGCCAGCAGCCCGAGGGGTTACACTGAAGCTTTCTTT

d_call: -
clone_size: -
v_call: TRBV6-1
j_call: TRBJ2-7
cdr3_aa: CAVARGTPYEQYF
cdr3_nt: TGTGCCGTCGCACGGGGGACACCCTACGAGCAGTACTTC

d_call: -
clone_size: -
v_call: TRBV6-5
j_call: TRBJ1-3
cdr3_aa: CASRPPPGAGNTIYF
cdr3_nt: TGTGCCAGCAGACCCCCTCCGGGTGCGGGAAACACCATATATTTT

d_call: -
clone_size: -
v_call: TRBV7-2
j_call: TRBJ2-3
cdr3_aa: CASSFATRTTDTQYF
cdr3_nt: TGTGCCAGCAGCTTTGCTACGAGAACTACAGATACGCAGTATTTT

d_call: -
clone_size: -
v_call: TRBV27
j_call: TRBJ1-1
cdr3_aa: CASSLRGNTEAFF
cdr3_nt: TGTGCCAGCAGTCTACGGGGGAACACTGAAGCTTTCTTT

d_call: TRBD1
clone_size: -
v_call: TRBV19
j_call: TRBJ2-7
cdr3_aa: CASSTGTGAYYEQYF
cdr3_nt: TGTGCCAGTAGTACCGGGACAGGCGCCTACTACGAGCAGTACTTC

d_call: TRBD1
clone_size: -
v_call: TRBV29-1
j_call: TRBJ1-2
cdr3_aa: CSVGDRGSYGYTF
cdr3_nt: TGCAGCGTTGGAGACAGGGGAAGTTATGGCTACACCTTC

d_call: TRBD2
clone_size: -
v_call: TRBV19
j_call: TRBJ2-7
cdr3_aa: CASSPSGGPYEQYF
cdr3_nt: TGTGCCAGTAGTCCTAGCGGGGGCCCCTACGAGCAGTACTTC

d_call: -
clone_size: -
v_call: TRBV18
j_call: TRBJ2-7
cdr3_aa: CASSPRTRQISYEQYF
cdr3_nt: TGTGCCAGCTCACCACGAACGCGACAGATTTCCTACGAGCAGTACTTC

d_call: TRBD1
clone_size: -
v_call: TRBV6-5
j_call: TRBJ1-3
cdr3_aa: CASSPRQGGYTIYF
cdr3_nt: TGTGCCAGCAGTCCTAGACAGGGGGGATACACCATATATTTT

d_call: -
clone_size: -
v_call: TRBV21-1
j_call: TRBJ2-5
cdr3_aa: CASSPRLAGEKETQYF
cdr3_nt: TGTGCCAGCAGCCCTCGACTAGCGGGAGAAAAAGAGACCCAGTACTTC

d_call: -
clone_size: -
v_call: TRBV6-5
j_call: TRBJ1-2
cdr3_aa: CASSLGSNYGYTF
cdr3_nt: TGTGCCAGCAGTTTAGGGTCTAACTATGGCTACACCTTC

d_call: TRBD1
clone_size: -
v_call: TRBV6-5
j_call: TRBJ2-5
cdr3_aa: CASSLVTGEETQYF
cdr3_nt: TGTGCCAGCAGTTTAGTGACAGGGGAAGAGACCCAGTACTTC

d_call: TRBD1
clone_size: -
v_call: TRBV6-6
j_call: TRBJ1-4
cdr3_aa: CASSLDRHNEKLFF
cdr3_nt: TGTGCCAGCAGTTTGGACAGGCATAATGAAAAACTGTTTTTT

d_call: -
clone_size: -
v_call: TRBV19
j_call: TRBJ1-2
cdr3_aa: CASMDRDIHGYTF
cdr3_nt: TGTGCCAGTATGGACAGAGACATCCATGGCTACACCTTC

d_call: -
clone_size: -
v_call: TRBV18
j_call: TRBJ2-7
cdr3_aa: CASSPPVGEQYF
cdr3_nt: TGTGCCAGCTCACCCCCGGTTGGCGAGCAGTACTTC

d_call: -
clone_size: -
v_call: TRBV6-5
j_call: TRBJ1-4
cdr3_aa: CASSYTRGQGGEKLFF
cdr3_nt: TGTGCCAGCAGTTATACCCGGGGACAAGGTGGCGAAAAACTGTTTTTT